This TCR beta chain was captured in a study of shared clonotypes between healthy human individuals. Study information: Researchers assigned three CD4 naive, three CD4 memory, two CD8 naive and one CD8 memory plate to each donor.

Comments on this clone: The antigen remains undetermined.

J gave up 5 bases and V 4 bases, and 9 bases lay outside the gene matches. The CDR3 has 15 amino acids. Germline V gene lookup returns CDR1 SGHNT and CDR2 YYREEE (reference sequence). Study-wide results and caveats: Naive subsets generally had larger estimated richness than memory subsets. The study found lower generation probabilities in non-shared clonotypes than in those shared by all four donors.

Assay used: immunoSEQ multiplex PCR; TCRdb lists only in-frame clones, some missing. Of about 1.1 million clones in the sample, 70% to 80% were seen once. The chain joins TRBV5-4 to TRBJ2-5; 9 bases map to TRBD1. The specimen sequenced was memory CD4+ T cells from PBMCs. Subset noted: CD45RA-negative fraction. The TCR sequence derives from a man between 18 and 35 years old in good health. Some clones in this sample may be carry-over from other donors' samples. In DNA, the CDR3 is TGTGCCAGCAGCCGAACGGACAGGGGAGGCGAGACCCAGTACTTC. Protein: CASSRTDRGGETQYF.